These 10 T cell receptor beta chains were all obtained from the same sample, sequenced in a study of blood T cell repertoires in COVID-19. TCRdb keeps only in-frame clones here, not all; method: immunoSEQ multiplex PCR. The sample yields roughly 40,000 clones, about 80% seen once. Sequences were obtained from peripheral blood. The receptors come from an older man with acute or convalescent COVID-19.

The chain recombines TRBV7-6 with TRBJ2-1, with TRBD2 identical over 8 bases. The length of the CDR3 is 16 residues. Germline values: CDR1 SGHVS, CDR2 FNYEAQ. V lost 0 bases to trimming and J lost 3 bases; unmatched junction nucleotides: 4. The CDR3 loop is CASSLARGGIYNEQFF. CDR3 sequence (DNA): TGTGCCAGCAGCTTAGCCCGGGGGGGAATCTACAATGAGCAGTTCTTC.

The chain combines TRBV6-5 with TRBJ1-1; maybe TRBD1 (5 bases). The CDR3 is 15 residues long. The germline V gene has CDR1 MNHEY and CDR2 SVGAGI. Trimming took 0 bases from V and 1 from J, leaving 9 bases between them. Here the CDR3 reads CASSYSQGRNTEAFF. CDR3 nucleotide sequence: TGTGCCAGCAGTTACTCTCAGGGCCGGAACACTGAAGCTTTCTTT.

The genes are TRBV9 and TRBJ2-3, with TRBD2 as a possible D gene (5 bases). The V end was cut by 1 base, the J end by 4 bases, with 19 bases between. Per the germline V gene, CDR1 is SGDLS and CDR2 is YYNGEE. This CDR3 spans 17 amino acids. The chain's CDR3 is CASSVLDSQEYADTQYF. CDR3 nucleotide sequence: TGTGCCAGCAGCGTATTGGACTCCCAAGAGTACGCAGATACGCAGTATTTT.

CDR3 nucleotide sequence: TGTGCCAGTAGACCCCCGGGACAGTCCTATAATTCACCCCTCCACTTT. Translation gives CASRPPGQSYNSPLHF. The J gene is TRBJ1-6, the V gene TRBV27, with 7 bases matching TRBD1. J gave up 1 base and V 9 bases, and 9 bases lay outside the gene matches. The CDR3 has 16 residues. Germline assignment: CDR1 MNHEY and CDR2 SMNVEV (reference sequence).

The CDR3 loop reads CASSPQGAIMNTEAFF. The DNA of the CDR3 is TGTGCCAGCAGCCCGCAGGGGGCCATTATGAACACTGAAGCTTTCTTT. V and J are TRBV11-2 and TRBJ1-1; 8 bases line up with TRBD1. Per germline, CDR1 SGHAT and CDR2 FQNNGV. The ends lost 5 bases at V and 0 bases at J; junction bases unmatched: 8. The CDR3 totals 16 residues.

The V and J genes are TRBV7-3 and TRBJ2-4, with D tentatively TRBD2 (6 bases). The CDR3 has 15 residues. With 2 bases removed from V and 8 bases from J, the gap between germline ends came to 16 bases. CDR1 SGHTA and CDR2 FQGTGA come from the germline V gene. CDR3 residues: CASSLFGLGGHIQYF. In DNA form, the CDR3 reads TGTGCCAGCAGCTTATTCGGTCTCGGGGGACACATTCAGTACTTC. Based on the CDR3 plus reference TRBV7-3 and TRBJ2-4, the full variable domain is GAGVSQTPSNKVTEKGKYVELRCDPISGHTALYWYRQSLGQGPEFLIYFQGTGAADDSGLPNDRFFAVRPEGSVSTLKIQRTERGDSAVYLCASSLFGLGGHIQYFGAGTRLSVL.

This chain links TRBV10-2 with TRBJ1-5, with no clear D. From germline, CDR1 is WSHSY and CDR2 SAAADI. The ends were cut back, 2 bases at V and 6 bases at J, with 11 bases in the middle. There are 14 residues in the CDR3. The chain's CDR3 is CASSETSGGQPQHF. The CDR3 DNA reads as TGCGCCAGCAGTGAGACTTCGGGAGGTCAGCCCCAGCATTTT.

This chain connects TRBV19 to TRBJ1-4; no firm D call. Germline lookup yields CDR1 LNHDA and CDR2 SQIVND (reference sequence). This CDR3 spans 14 amino acids. V was pared by 4 bases and J by 0 bases, with 6 bases between. In nucleotides, the CDR3 is TGTGCCAGTAGTAACGGTGCAACTAATGAAAAACTGTTTTTT. Protein: CASSNGATNEKLFF.

In this sample, this clone turned up once. The chain links TRBV10-3 to TRBJ1-1, with 8 positions matching TRBD1. The germline CDR1 and CDR2 sequences are ENHRY and SYGVKD. Trimming at V came to 9 bases and at J to 1 base, leaving 10 bases not matched to a gene. This CDR3 spans 15 amino acids. The CDR3 DNA reads TGTGCCATACGCCGGGGACAGGAGGGGAACACTGAAGCTTTCTTT. This sequence encodes CAIRRGQEGNTEAFF.

This clone appeared a single time. The chain carries TRBV7-2 and TRBJ2-7; 9 positions agree with TRBD2. With 1 base clipped from V and 3 bases from J, the junction kept 4 bases outside the gene matches. The length of the CDR3 is 15 residues. Germline V gene data show CDR1 as SGHTA and CDR2 as FQGNSA. The CDR3 loop reads CASSLDSGGNYEQYF. The DNA of the CDR3 is TGTGCCAGCAGCTTAGACAGCGGGGGGAACTACGAGCAGTACTTC.